A single sample is the source of the 2 T cell receptor beta chains below, sequenced in a study of cytomegalovirus exposure and HLA in healthy donors. 13 Jbeta primers and 60 Vbeta primers were used for the PCR. Sequencing was performed with immunoSEQ multiplex PCR; in TCRdb, only in-frame clones are kept and a portion is missing. The sample carries roughly 78,000 clones, roughly 64% recorded once. The sequencing sample was made of PBMCs. Receptors were obtained from a man aged 25-40 years in good health and CMV-seropositive.

To note about this clone: One end of the junction varies from germline; a read error may be responsible. This sequence joins TRBV28 and TRBJ2-3; 9 bases line up with TRBD2. CDR3 length: 14 amino acids. Per germline, CDR1 MDHEN and CDR2 SYDVKM. DNA for the CDR3: TGTGCCAGCAGGGCCGGGACTAGCAGAGATACGCAGTATTTT. As protein: CASRAGTSRDTQYF. The whole variable domain, remainder taken from reference TRBV28 and TRBJ2-3, is DVKVTQSSRYLVKRTGEKVFLECVQDMDHENMFWYRQDPGLGLRLIYFSYDVKMKEKGDIPEGYSVSREKKERFSLILESASTNQTSMYLCASRAGTSRDTQYFGPGTRLTVL.

The V call is TRBV11-2, the J call TRBJ1-4, with 8 bases matching TRBD1. Trimming at V came to 2 bases and at J to 7 bases, leaving 6 bases not matched to a gene. Per the germline V gene, CDR1 is SGHAT and CDR2 is FQNNGV. This CDR3 region has 15 residues. In nucleotides, the CDR3 is TGTGCCAGCAGCTTATTTGGCAGGGGGCGTGAAAAACTGTTTTTT. Translated: CASSLFGRGREKLFF.